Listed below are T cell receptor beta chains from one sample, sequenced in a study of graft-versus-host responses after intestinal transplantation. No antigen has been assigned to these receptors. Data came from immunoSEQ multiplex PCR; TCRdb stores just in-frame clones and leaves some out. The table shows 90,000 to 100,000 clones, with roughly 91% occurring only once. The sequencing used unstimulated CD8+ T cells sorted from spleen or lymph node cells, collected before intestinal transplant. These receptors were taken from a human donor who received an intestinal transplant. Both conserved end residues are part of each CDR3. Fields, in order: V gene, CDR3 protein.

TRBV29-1,CSVVRTIGQGPSYEQYF
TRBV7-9,CASSDSLAGGPNPYEQYF
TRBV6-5,CASTYRLAGEHGELFF
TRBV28,CASRAGTSGSIFLETQYF
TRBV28,CASSLDQGWTQYF
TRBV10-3,CAISESGGSYEQYF
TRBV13,CASSEGTVNTEAFF
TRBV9,CASSLSGGEYNEQFF
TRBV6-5,CASSSGQGWNTGELFF
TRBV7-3,CASSEGSSTEAFF
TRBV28,CASSAQGKLGDTQYF
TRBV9,CASSPSVRGELFF
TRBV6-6,CASSYSDSGSYEQYF
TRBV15,CATSVMRDYEQYF
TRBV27,CASYRRGGRNTEAFF
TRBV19,CASSIGTGGGWNEQFF
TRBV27,CASSHRPQTLNTEAFF
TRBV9,CASSVGGELLKNGYTF
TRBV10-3,CAIRGLLAPQETQYF
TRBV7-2,CASSPTGEWETQYF
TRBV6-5,CASRGTAVGEQYF
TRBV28,CASSSARVNPFYEQYF
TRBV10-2,CATSPSSGPRNEQFF
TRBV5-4,CASSFVQGGDGYTF
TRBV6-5,CASSHQAGGEETQYF
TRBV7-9,CASSLPTSGKYEQYF
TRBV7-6,CASSLGAAGYTIEQFF
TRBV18,CASSDRVRDTEAFF
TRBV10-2,CASSELASGSYEQYF
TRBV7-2,CASSIRGPYEQYF
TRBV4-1,CASSQDEGNTDTQYF
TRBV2,CASSEQGANQPQHF
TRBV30,CAWRPSSYNSPLHF
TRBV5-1,CASSSRGGDTQYF
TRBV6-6,CASSHQSSEQFF
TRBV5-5,CASGADPAYEQYF
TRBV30,CAWMTDYGYTF
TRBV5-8,CASSFGGDTEAFF
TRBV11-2,CASSLGTGWYEQYF
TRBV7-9,CASSVDRDEQYF
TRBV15,CATSRDVPGEQYF
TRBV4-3,CASSQGPSGNQPQHF